The 14 T cell receptor beta chains below come from one sample, sequenced in a study of blood T cell repertoires in COVID-19. Sequencing used immunoSEQ multiplex PCR; TCRdb keeps in-frame clones, though not all of them. The sample shows approximately 190,000 clones, around 80% of them seen only once. Sequencing input: peripheral blood. The receptors originated from a man in his thirties or forties with active or convalescent COVID-19.

V is TRBV2 and J is TRBJ2-7; possibly TRBD1 for D (6 bases). CDR3 length equals 12 residues. V lost 9 bases and J 3 bases, leaving 12 bases between the germline ends. Per germline, CDR1 SNHLY and CDR2 FYNNEI. The CDR3 DNA reads TGTGCCAGTAACAGGGCGCTCTACGAGCAGTACTTC. It encodes CASNRALYEQYF.

Details on this clone: Distinct nucleotide sequences in the sample also encode this CDR3. This sequence joins TRBV11-2 and TRBJ2-7; TRBD1 might be the D (6 bases). The CDR3 spans 13 residues. The germline V and J ends were trimmed by 3 bases and 2 bases, with 8 bases remaining between them. Germline values: CDR1 SGHAT, CDR2 FQNNGV. The CDR3 sequence is CASSFGQTYEQYF. CDR3 DNA: TGTGCCAGCAGCTTCGGACAGACCTACGAGCAGTACTTC.

V is TRBV28 and J is TRBJ1-1; unclear D gene. Between the trimmed V and J ends, which lost 7 bases and 1 base, there was a span of 10 bases. This CDR3 has 13 amino acids. Germline V gene sequence: CDR1 MDHEN, CDR2 SYDVKM. The CDR3 DNA reads TGTGCCAGCATGCCTAAATCGAACACTGAAGCTTTCTTT. It encodes CASMPKSNTEAFF.

This rearrangement joins TRBV5-1 to TRBJ2-5, with D uncertain. V lost 0 bases and J lost 5, with 5 bases in between. The germline V gene has CDR1 SGHRS and CDR2 YFSETQ. The CDR3 loop spans 12 amino acids. The CDR3 DNA reads TGCGCCAGCAGCTTGGACTCGGAGACCCAGTACTTC. Its translation is CASSLDSETQYF.

This clone was detected ten times or more. The CDR3, as DNA: TGCGCCAGCAGTCAACCTGGGACACAGATTTATAGCAATCAGCCCCAGCATTTT. It is translated as CASSQPGTQIYSNQPQHF. The genes are TRBV23-1 and TRBJ1-5; perhaps TRBD1 as D (6 bases). TRBV23-1 is marked as an open reading frame, function uncertain. Trimming pared 2 bases from V and 0 bases from J, leaving 17 bases between. This CDR3 comprises 18 residues.

The J gene is TRBJ2-7, the V gene TRBV5-8, with TRBD1 as a possible D gene (7 bases). Germline values: CDR1 SGHTS, CDR2 YDEGEE. V was pared by 3 bases and J by 5 bases, with 15 bases between. The length of the CDR3 is 14 residues. The CDR3 sequence is CASSWEDRKHEQYV. DNA of the CDR3: TGTGCCAGCAGCTGGGAGGACAGGAAGCACGAGCAGTACGTC.

The chain combines TRBV7-2 with TRBJ2-5; 9 positions match TRBD2. CDR3 length: 16 residues. Looked up from germline, CDR1 is SGHTA and CDR2 is FQGNSA. The V gene end was trimmed by 4 bases and the J gene end by 4 bases; junction bases not matched to a gene: 10. The CDR3 DNA is TGTGCCAGCAGCTCTTTAGCGGGAGCGGGCGGAGAGACCCAGTACTTC. This gives the protein CASSSLAGAGGETQYF.

V usage is TRBV19 and J usage is TRBJ2-5; 9 bases map to TRBD2. This CDR3 comprises 15 residues. The V gene's germline CDR1 is LNHDA and CDR2 SQIVND (reference sequence). V shed 5 bases, J shed 1 base, and the junction held 5 bases outside the gene matches. The CDR3 bases are TGTGCCAGTAGTCCGGGACTAGCCGTCCAAGAGACCCAGTACTTC. It yields the protein CASSPGLAVQETQYF.

The V gene is TRBV11-2, the J gene TRBJ1-1; TRBD1 matches 8 bases. V lost 3 bases to trimming and J lost 0 bases; unmatched junction nucleotides: 0. Per germline, CDR1 SGHAT and CDR2 FQNNGV. This CDR3 has 14 residues. CDR3 sequence (DNA): TGTGCCAGCAGCTTGACAGGGGTGAACACTGAAGCTTTCTTT. It is translated as CASSLTGVNTEAFF.

The rearrangement joins TRBV5-1 to TRBJ2-1; the match to TRBD1 covers 7 bases. Per the germline V gene, CDR1 is SGHRS and CDR2 is YFSETQ. V lost 0 bases to trimming and J lost 7 bases; unmatched junction nucleotides: 16. The CDR3 extends over 18 amino acids. The CDR3 DNA reads as TGCGCCAGCAGCTTGGCCGCCCAGGATCGGGACAGTCTTAATGAGCAGTTCTTC. Its translation is CASSLAAQDRDSLNEQFF.

The chain links TRBV4-1 to TRBJ1-5; D is uncertain. V lost 0 bases, J lost 6 bases, and 6 bases lay in between. This CDR3 spans 13 amino acids. Germline CDR1 reads MGHRA; CDR2 reads YSYEKL. In nucleotides, the CDR3 is TGCGCCAGCAGCCAAGAGAGGTCTCAGCCCCAGCATTTT. Residues: CASSQERSQPQHF.

The chain combines TRBV7-8 with TRBJ2-3; TRBD2 agrees at 10 bases. The V and J ends lost 3 bases and 3 bases, in that order; junction bases with no gene match: 21. This CDR3 region has 21 residues. CDR1 is SGHVS and CDR2 is FQNEAQ in the germline V gene. Written as DNA, the CDR3 is TGTGCCAGCAGCTTTGAATCCCCAGGTGTGTTCGGGACTAGCGAGACAGATACGCAGTATTTT. It is translated as CASSFESPGVFGTSETDTQYF.

This clone was seen once. This chain uses TRBV5-6 with TRBJ2-3, with 14 bases matching TRBD2. Looked up from germline, CDR1 is SGHDT and CDR2 is YYEEEE. The junction had 1 base not matched to a gene; V was cut back by 4 bases and J by 3 bases. CDR3 length equals 15 residues. The CDR3, as DNA: TGTGCCAGCAGCGGACTAGCGGGGGGAACAGATACGCAGTATTTT. Protein product: CASSGLAGGTDTQYF.

For this clone: Compared with germline, one end of the junction differs, possibly owing to a read error. The V gene is TRBV12-5, the J gene TRBJ1-2; a possible D gene is TRBD1 (5 bases). Germline V CDR1 and CDR2: LGHNT, FRNRAP. The CDR3 is made up of 14 amino acids. For the CDR3, the DNA is TGTGCTACCATGGGGCCCAAGGGGTACTATGGCTACTCCTTC. Its protein product is CATMGPKGYYGYSF.